Following are 21 T cell receptor beta chains from one sample sequenced in a study of T cells after posttransplantation cyclophosphamide (dated by TCRdb to the mid-2010s). Libraries were prepared through the immunoSEQ multiplex PCR assay. As stored in TCRdb, this immuneACCESS dataset retains in-frame rearrangements with V and J assigned. A fraction of the clones does not appear; measured against another copy, unresolved V genes explain less than half of the discrepancy, and the remainder lacks a known reason. This sample gives fewer than 20,000 clones in total; roughly 70% of them show up just once. 25% to 35% of the sample rests with the top ten. Explained via the paper, the treatment or condition label denotes: high-dose cyclophosphamide on days +3 and +4 as single-agent GVHD prophylaxis. PTCy patients received busulfan and fludarabine conditioning, a related or unrelated marrow graft, and cyclophosphamide on days +3 and +4.

Sequenced here: PBMCs, sampled after an allogeneic stem cell transplant with post-transplant cyclophosphamide. The receptors stem from a male patient aged 30 to 40 who received an allogeneic stem cell transplant from a related donor, was CMV-positive, and had acute GVHD only. After a transplant, some T cells may be the graft donor's own cells.

This chain connects TRBV18 to TRBJ2-3; maybe TRBD1 (6 bases). The CDR3 is 14 amino acids. V dropped 3 bases and J dropped 3 bases, with 10 bases sitting between them. The germline V gene encodes CDR1 KGHSH and CDR2 LQKENI. The CDR3 DNA sequence: TGTGCCAGCTCACCTATAAGGGGGACAGATACGCAGTATTTT. Translating gives CASSPIRGTDTQYF.

The chain employs TRBV4-3 and TRBJ1-3; TRBD1 might be the D (6 bases). V was cut by 0 bases and J by 3 bases, with 9 bases left in between. The CDR3 has 15 amino acids. The germline gives CDR1 LGHNA, CDR2 YSLEER. CDR3 nucleotide sequence: TGCGCCAGCAGCCAAGAAACAGGGTTTGGAAACACCATATATTTT. It specifies CASSQETGFGNTIYF.

This chain joins TRBV19 and TRBJ2-7; a weak D match, TRBD1 (7 bases). The CDR3 is 13 amino acids. In germline, CDR1 is LNHDA, CDR2 SQIVND (reference sequence). Trimming removed 5 bases at V and 4 bases at J, with 12 bases between. CDR3 sequence reads: CASSAGGGYEQYF. The CDR3 coding sequence is TGTGCCAGTAGTGCAGGGGGAGGTTACGAGCAGTACTTC.

The rearrangement links TRBV7-2 to TRBJ2-7; D is unresolved. Germline V CDR1 and CDR2: SGHTA, FQGNSA. The CDR3 length is 14 residues. V was clipped by 4 bases and J by 2 bases, with 12 bases between them. CDR3 loop: CASSSGVFPYEQYF. As DNA, the CDR3 is TGTGCCAGCAGCTCCGGAGTTTTCCCCTACGAGCAGTACTTC.

This chain uses TRBV19 with TRBJ1-1; no firm D call. The CDR3 extends over 12 amino acids. Trimming cost V 7 bases and J 1 base, with 7 bases left between them. In germline, CDR1 is LNHDA, CDR2 SQIVND (reference sequence). The CDR3 protein is CASTRQNTEAFF. The CDR3 bases are TGTGCCAGTACCCGACAGAACACTGAAGCTTTCTTT.

This clone was detected only once. V gene TRBV9 combines with J gene TRBJ2-1; a weak D match, TRBD2 (5 bases). The CDR3 covers 15 residues. Germline V gene lookup returns CDR1 SGDLS and CDR2 YYNGEE. Deletions cut 4 bases from V and 3 bases from J, with 14 bases between. CDR3 amino acids: CASSPSSVLYNEQFF. CDR3 coding DNA: TGTGCCAGCAGCCCCAGTAGCGTACTCTACAATGAGCAGTTCTTC.

This chain uses TRBV6-6 with TRBJ2-7; possibly TRBD1 for D (6 bases). The CDR3 is made up of 14 amino acids. The germline CDR1 and CDR2 sequences are MNHNY and SVGAGI (reference sequence). Deletions cut 7 bases from V and 3 bases from J, with 16 bases between. The CDR3: CASTQGRTIYEQYF. DNA for the CDR3: TGTGCCAGCACACAGGGACGGACAATCTACGAGCAGTACTTC.

This chain connects TRBV6-5 to TRBJ1-4; D is possibly TRBD1 (6 bases). The CDR3 contains 13 residues. The germline gives CDR1 MNHEY, CDR2 SVGAGI. V lost 2 bases and J 9 bases, leaving 10 bases between the germline ends. The DNA for the CDR3 is TGTGCCAGCAGTTACCGGGACAAAAAAAAACTGTTTTTT. As protein: CASSYRDKKKLFF.

This clone was detected a few times. The chain joins TRBV5-6 to TRBJ1-4, with D possibly matching TRBD1 (6 bases). Trimming took 7 bases from V and 2 from J, leaving 18 bases between them. This CDR3 has 16 residues. CDR1 and CDR2 (germline): SGHDT, YYEEEE. The CDR3 protein is CASRWGPGGTNEKLFF. For the CDR3, the DNA is TGTGCCAGCCGTTGGGGGCCGGGGGGCACTAATGAAAAACTGTTTTTT.

The chain has TRBV2 and TRBJ1-1; possible D gene TRBD1, 5 bases. The V gene lost 3 bases and the J gene lost 0 bases, with 11 bases spanning the gap. The CDR3 has 15 amino acids. The germline V gene has CDR1 SNHLY and CDR2 FYNNEI. In DNA form, the CDR3 reads TGTGCCAGCAGTGATAGTCAGACAGTGAACACTGAAGCTTTCTTT. Its protein product is CASSDSQTVNTEAFF. Full variable domain (rest looked up from reference TRBV2 and TRBJ1-1): EPEVTQTPSHQVTQMGQEVILRCVPISNHLYFYWYRQILGQKVEFLVSFYNNEISEKSEIFDDQFSVERPDGSNFTLKIRSTKLEDSAMYFCASSDSQTVNTEAFFGQGTRLTVV.

This clone was counted once. The chain recombines TRBV25-1 with TRBJ1-1; 8 positions agree with TRBD1. From germline, CDR1 is MGHDK and CDR2 SYGVNS. The ends lost 6 bases at V and 1 base at J; junction bases unmatched: 7. The CDR3 has 15 residues. CDR3 DNA sequence: TGTGCCAGCAGAACTCCCGGGACAGGGAACACTGAAGCTTTCTTT. Amino acids: CASRTPGTGNTEAFF.

This clone has more than one count but fewer than ten. This sample includes further DNA sequences coding for the same CDR3. The J gene is TRBJ1-6, the V gene TRBV19; D is unresolved. Trimming removed 5 bases at V and 0 bases at J, with 11 bases between. CDR1 and CDR2 from the germline V gene are LNHDA and SQIVND (reference sequence). The CDR3 extends over 16 amino acids. The CDR3: CASSSRGLSYNSPLHF. For the CDR3, the DNA is TGTGCCAGTAGTTCTCGCGGGCTCTCCTATAATTCACCCCTCCACTTT.

Only one count was recorded for this clone. The chain couples TRBV6-5 to TRBJ1-4; D possibly corresponds to TRBD1 (5 bases). The V end lost 5 bases, the J end lost 8 bases, and 15 bases lay between the germline ends. Germline lookup yields CDR1 MNHEY and CDR2 SVGAGI. This CDR3 comprises 14 residues. The CDR3 DNA reads as TGTGCCAGCAGTGAGGCCGGGGGAAGCGAAAAACTGTTTTTT. The encoded protein is CASSEAGGSEKLFF.

This sequence joins TRBV5-5 and TRBJ2-7; 10 positions agree with TRBD1. The V gene's germline CDR1 is SGHKS and CDR2 YYEKEE (reference sequence). This CDR3 is built from 15 residues. V lost 0 bases to trimming and J lost 2 bases; unmatched junction nucleotides: 2. CDR3 region: CASSLGGQGAYEQYF. Here the CDR3 DNA reads TGTGCCAGCAGCTTGGGAGGACAGGGGGCCTACGAGCAGTACTTC.

This clone was counted a few times. The rearrangement joins TRBV4-2 to TRBJ2-3; 7 bases agree with TRBD2. The ends lost 0 bases at V and 2 bases at J; junction bases unmatched: 5. The CDR3 consists of 16 residues. Germline V gene sequence: CDR1 LGHNA, CDR2 YNFKEQ. This CDR3 is CASSQESLAATDTQYF. The CDR3 DNA reads TGTGCCAGCAGCCAAGAGTCGCTAGCGGCCACAGATACGCAGTATTTT.

J is TRBJ1-3 and V is TRBV5-1; no firm D call. Trimming removed 0 bases at V and 2 bases at J, with 9 bases between. The CDR3 runs to 15 residues. CDR1 is SGHRS and CDR2 is YFSETQ in the germline V gene. CDR3 sequence reads: CASSLDSSAGNTIYF. CDR3 bases: TGCGCCAGCAGCTTGGACAGTTCTGCTGGAAACACCATATATTTT.

The genes are TRBV7-2 and TRBJ2-7; possible D gene TRBD1, 5 bases. Trimming took 5 bases from V and 0 from J, leaving 8 bases between them. The CDR3 totals 13 residues. Germline-derived CDR1 and CDR2 are SGHTA and FQGNSA. The CDR3 here is CASSTRDSYEQYF. The CDR3 DNA sequence: TGTGCCAGCAGCACCAGGGACTCCTACGAGCAGTACTTC.

The chain joins TRBV21-1 to TRBJ1-2; the table gives TRBD1 as D, unverified against the DNA. TRBV21-1 is assigned pseudogene status. The CDR3 has 14 amino acids. For the CDR3, the DNA is TGTGCCAGCAGCAAACAGGGGGTTGGGTATGGCTACACCTTC. Encoded protein: CASSKQGVGYGYTF.

Relative to its sample, this clone is medium-sized. The chain employs TRBV7-9 and TRBJ2-3, with D maybe TRBD2 (6 bases). Trimming cost V 5 bases and J 6 bases, with 18 bases left between them. The germline V gene has CDR1 SEHNR and CDR2 FQNEAQ (reference sequence). The CDR3 has 15 residues. CDR3 DNA: TGTGCCAGCAGCCCACCTTTCGGGGGTCCGGATACGCAGTATTTT. This sequence encodes CASSPPFGGPDTQYF.

This clone was observed once. The CDR3 coding sequence is TGTGCCAGCAGCCGTGGGACAGGGAACACCGGGGAGCTGTTTTTT. It yields the protein CASSRGTGNTGELFF. The J gene is TRBJ2-2, the V gene TRBV7-9, with 8 bases matching TRBD1. V shed 5 bases, J shed 1 base, and the junction held 3 bases outside the gene matches. The CDR3 has 15 amino acids. Germline V lookup: CDR1 SEHNR, CDR2 FQNEAQ (reference sequence).

The chain recombines TRBV11-2 with TRBJ1-6, with unresolved D. The germline gives CDR1 SGHAT, CDR2 FQNNGV. V was shortened by 2 bases and J by 5 bases, with 10 bases between the two germline ends. CDR3 length equals 15 residues. The CDR3 DNA sequence: TGTGCCAGCAGCTTAAGTGGACTGAATAATTCACCCCTCCACTTT. Translation: CASSLSGLNNSPLHF.